This T cell receptor beta chain is drawn from a study of T cells after yellow fever vaccination. Regarding the study as a whole: In FACS-sorted repertoires, abundant clonotypes from the bulk population could appear as contaminants. Most clones from primary vaccination were detected again post-booster (around 95% CD4, roughly 91% CD8).

UMIs were added to TCR cDNA along with a universal primer site when it was made by 5'RACE template switching. TCRdb re-derived calls from the 5' RACE reads in MiXCR, one entry per CDR3 protein. Here the sample spans roughly 340,000 distinct CDR3 sequences, about 4% being singletons. This CDR3 is 15 amino acids long. Germline V gene data show CDR1 as MGHRA and CDR2 as YSYEKL. V lost 1 base and J lost 4, with 12 bases in between. Worth noting for this clonotype: The antigen is undetermined.

This receptor was taken from a man younger than 30 who received the YFV17D yellow fever vaccine. This rearrangement joins TRBV4-1 to TRBJ2-3, with D perhaps TRBD1 (6 bases). Sequencing used PBMCs, obtained 5 days after the yellow fever booster vaccination. The CDR3 reads CASSQVGARADTQYF. The CDR3 DNA reads TGCGCCAGCAGCCAAGTGGGGGCTAGAGCAGATACGCAGTATTTT.